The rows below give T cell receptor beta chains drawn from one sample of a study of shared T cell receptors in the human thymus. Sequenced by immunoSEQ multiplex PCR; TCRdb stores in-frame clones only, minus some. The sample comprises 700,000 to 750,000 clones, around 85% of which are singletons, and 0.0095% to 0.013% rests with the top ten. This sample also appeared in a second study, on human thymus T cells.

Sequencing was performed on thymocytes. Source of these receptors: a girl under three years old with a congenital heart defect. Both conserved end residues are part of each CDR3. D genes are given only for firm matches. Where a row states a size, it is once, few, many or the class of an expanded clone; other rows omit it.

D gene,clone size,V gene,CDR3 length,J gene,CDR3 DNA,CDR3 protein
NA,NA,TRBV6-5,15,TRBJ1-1,TGTGCCAGCAGTTACCTGTCGGTAGAGAACACTGAAGCTTTCTTT,CASSYLSVENTEAFF
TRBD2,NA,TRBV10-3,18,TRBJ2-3,TGTGCCATCAGAATAGCGGGGGGTACCATGGGAGGCACAGATACGCAGTATTTT,CAIRIAGGTMGGTDTQYF
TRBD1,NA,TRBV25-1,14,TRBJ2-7,TGTGCCAGCAGCATCGGACAGGGCGGGTACGAGCAGTACTTC,CASSIGQGGYEQYF
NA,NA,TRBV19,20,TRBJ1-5,TGTGCCAGTAGGCCATTAGGGAAGAAGGCGGGACGGAGTCACAATCAGCCCCAGCATTTT,CASRPLGKKAGRSHNQPQHF
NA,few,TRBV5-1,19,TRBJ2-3,TGCGCCAGCAGCTTCGTAAGGGAGGGGGTTGGGGTTAGCACAGATACGCAGTATTTT,CASSFVREGVGVSTDTQYF
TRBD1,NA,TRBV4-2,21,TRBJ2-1,TGTGCCAGCAGCCAAGAAATCGGTGACAGGGGACCCCGGCGCACCTACAATGAGCAGTTCTTC,CASSQEIGDRGPRRTYNEQFF
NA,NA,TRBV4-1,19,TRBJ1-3,TGCGCCAGCAGCCAGGGCCGCAGTAGGCAGCCGCTCTCTGGAAACACCATATATTTT,CASSQGRSRQPLSGNTIYF
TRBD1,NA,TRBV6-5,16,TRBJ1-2,TGTGCCAGCAGTTACGACCGAGGGACAGACTACTATGGCTACACCTTC,CASSYDRGTDYYGYTF
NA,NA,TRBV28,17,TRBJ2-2,TGTGCCAGCAGTGTACGGGATGCCAGCCGTGGGTGTAGGGAGCTGTTTTTT,CASSVRDASRGCRELFF
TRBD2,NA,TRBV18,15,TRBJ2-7,TGTGCCAGCTCACCTAAGCGGGGAAGCTCCTACGAGCAGTACTTC,CASSPKRGSSYEQYF